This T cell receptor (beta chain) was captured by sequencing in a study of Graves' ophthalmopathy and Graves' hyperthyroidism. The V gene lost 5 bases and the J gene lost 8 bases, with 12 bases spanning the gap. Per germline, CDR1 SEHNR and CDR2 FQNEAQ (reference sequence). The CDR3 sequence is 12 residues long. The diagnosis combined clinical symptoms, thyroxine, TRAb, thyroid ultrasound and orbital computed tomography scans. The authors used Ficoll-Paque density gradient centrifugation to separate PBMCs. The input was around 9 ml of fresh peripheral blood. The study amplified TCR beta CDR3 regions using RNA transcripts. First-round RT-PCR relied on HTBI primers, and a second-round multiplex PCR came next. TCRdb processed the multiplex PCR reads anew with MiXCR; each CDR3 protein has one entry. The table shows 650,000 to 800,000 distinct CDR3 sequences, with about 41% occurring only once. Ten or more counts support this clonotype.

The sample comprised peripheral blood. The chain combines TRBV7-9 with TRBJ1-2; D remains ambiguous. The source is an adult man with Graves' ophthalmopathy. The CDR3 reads CASSLPDRGYTF. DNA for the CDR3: TGTGCCAGCAGCCTGCCCGACCGGGGCTACACCTTC.